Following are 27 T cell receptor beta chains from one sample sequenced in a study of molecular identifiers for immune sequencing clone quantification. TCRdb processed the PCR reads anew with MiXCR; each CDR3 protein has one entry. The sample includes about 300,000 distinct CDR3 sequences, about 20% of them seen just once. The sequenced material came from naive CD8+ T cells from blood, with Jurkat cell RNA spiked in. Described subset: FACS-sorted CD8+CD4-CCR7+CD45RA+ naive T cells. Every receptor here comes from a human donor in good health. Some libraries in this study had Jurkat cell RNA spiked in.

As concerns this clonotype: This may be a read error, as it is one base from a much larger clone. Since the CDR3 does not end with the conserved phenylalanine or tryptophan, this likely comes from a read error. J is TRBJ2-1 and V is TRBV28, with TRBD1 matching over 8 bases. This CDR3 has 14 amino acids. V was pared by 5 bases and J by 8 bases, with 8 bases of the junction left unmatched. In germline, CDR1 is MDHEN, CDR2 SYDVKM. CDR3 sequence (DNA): TGTGCCAGCAGTCTAAGGACAGGGATGGATGAGCAGTTCTCC. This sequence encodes CASSLRTGMDEQFS.

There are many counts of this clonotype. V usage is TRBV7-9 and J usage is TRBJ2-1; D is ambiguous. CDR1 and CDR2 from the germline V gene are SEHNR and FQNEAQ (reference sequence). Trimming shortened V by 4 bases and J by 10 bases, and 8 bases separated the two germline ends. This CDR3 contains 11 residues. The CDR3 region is CASSSWPEQFF. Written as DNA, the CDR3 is TGTGCCAGCAGCTCCTGGCCGGAGCAGTTCTTC.

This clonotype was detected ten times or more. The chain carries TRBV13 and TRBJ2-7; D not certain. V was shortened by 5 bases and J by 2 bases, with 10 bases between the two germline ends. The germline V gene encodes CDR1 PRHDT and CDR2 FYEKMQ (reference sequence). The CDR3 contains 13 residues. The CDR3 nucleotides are TGTGCCAGCAGCAGTATGGTTGCCTACGAGCAGTACTTC. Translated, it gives CASSSMVAYEQYF. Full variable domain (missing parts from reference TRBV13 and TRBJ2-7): AAGVIQSPRHLIKEKRETATLKCYPIPRHDTVYWYQQGPGQDPQFLISFYEKMQSDKGSIPDRFSAQQFSDYHSELNMSSLELGDSALYFCASSSMVAYEQYFGPGTRLTVT.

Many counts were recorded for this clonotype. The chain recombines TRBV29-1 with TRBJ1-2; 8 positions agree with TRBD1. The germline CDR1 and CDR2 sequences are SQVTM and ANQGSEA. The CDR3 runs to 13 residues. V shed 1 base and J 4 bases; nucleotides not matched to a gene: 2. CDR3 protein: CSVEGQGAYGYTF. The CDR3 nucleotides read TGCAGCGTTGAAGGGCAGGGGGCCTATGGCTACACCTTC.

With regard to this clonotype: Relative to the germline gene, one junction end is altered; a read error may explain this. CDR3 DNA sequence: TGCGCCAGCAGCCAAGACAGGGTCCTACCGGGCTCTGGAAACGCCATATATTTT. Amino acids: CASSQDRVLPGSGNAIYF. The chain uses TRBV4-3 and TRBJ1-3; TRBD1 is a possible D gene (5 bases). This CDR3 has 18 residues. CDR1 is LGHNA and CDR2 is YSLEER in the germline V gene.

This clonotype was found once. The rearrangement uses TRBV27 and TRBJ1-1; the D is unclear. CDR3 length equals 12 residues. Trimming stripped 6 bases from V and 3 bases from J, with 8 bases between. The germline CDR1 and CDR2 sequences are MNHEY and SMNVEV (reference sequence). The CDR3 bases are TGTGCCAGCAGAACAGTGGACACTGAAGCTTTCTTT. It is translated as CASRTVDTEAFF.

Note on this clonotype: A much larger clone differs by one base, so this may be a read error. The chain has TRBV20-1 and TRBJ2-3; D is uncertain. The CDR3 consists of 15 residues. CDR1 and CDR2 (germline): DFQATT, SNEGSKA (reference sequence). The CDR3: CSAREPAAVSDAQYF. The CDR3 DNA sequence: TGCAGTGCTAGAGAACCGGCGGCAGTCTCAGATGCGCAGTATTTT.

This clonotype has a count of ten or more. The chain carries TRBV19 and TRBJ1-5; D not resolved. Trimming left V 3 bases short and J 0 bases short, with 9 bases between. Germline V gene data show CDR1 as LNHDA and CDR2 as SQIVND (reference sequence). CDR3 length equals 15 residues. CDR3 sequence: CASSILGDSNQPQHF. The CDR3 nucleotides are TGTGCCAGTAGTATCCTCGGGGATAGCAATCAGCCCCAGCATTTT.

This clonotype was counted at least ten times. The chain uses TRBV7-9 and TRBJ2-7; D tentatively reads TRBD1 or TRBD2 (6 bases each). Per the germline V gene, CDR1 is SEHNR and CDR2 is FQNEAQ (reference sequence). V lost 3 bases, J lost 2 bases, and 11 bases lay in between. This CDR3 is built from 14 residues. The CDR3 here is CASSFGGTAYEQYF. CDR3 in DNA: TGTGCCAGCAGCTTCGGGGGCACAGCCTACGAGCAGTACTTC.

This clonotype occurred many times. The CDR3 DNA is TGTGCCAGCAGTTTTAACAGCAACTATGGCTACACCTTC. Encoded protein: CASSFNSNYGYTF. The chain joins TRBV27 to TRBJ1-2; D is undetermined. Trimming cost V 3 bases and J 2 bases, with 7 bases left between them. CDR1 MNHEY and CDR2 SMNVEV come from the germline V gene (reference sequence). The CDR3 has 13 residues.

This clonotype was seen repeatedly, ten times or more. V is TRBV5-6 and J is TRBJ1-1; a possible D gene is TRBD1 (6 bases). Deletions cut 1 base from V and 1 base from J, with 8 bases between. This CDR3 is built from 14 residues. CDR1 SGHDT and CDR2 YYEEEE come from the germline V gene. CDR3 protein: CASSLPQGNTEAFF. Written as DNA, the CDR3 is TGTGCCAGCAGCTTGCCACAGGGGAACACTGAAGCTTTCTTT.

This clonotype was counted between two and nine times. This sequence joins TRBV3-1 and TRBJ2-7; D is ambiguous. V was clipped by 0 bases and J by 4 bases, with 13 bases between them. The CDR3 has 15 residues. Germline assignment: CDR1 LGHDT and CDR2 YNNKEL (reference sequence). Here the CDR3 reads CASSQDSGPVYEQYF. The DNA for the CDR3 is TGTGCCAGCAGCCAAGATAGTGGGCCCGTATACGAGCAGTACTTC.

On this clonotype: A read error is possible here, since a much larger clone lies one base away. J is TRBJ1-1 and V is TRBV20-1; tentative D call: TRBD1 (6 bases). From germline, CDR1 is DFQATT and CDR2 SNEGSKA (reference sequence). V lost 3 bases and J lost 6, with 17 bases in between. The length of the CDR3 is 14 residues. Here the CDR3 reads CSARPTRGFAEAFF. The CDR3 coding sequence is TGCAGTGCTAGGCCCACCAGGGGTTTCGCTGAAGCTTTCTTT.

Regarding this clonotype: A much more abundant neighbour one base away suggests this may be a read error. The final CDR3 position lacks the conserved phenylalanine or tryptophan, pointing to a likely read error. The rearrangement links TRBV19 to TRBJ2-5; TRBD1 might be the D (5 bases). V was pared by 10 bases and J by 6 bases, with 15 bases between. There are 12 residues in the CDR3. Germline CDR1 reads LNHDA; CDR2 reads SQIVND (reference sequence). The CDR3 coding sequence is TGTGCCACCCAGGACATCATACAGACCCAGTACTCC. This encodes CATQDIIQTQYS.

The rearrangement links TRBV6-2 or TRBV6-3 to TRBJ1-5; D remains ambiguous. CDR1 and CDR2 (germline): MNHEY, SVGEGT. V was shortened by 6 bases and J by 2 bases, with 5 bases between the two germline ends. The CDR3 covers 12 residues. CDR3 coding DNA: TGTGCCAGCAGACGGGGCAATCAGCCCCAGCATTTT. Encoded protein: CASRRGNQPQHF.

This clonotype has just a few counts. CDR3 region: CASSYAGQTNTGELFF. CDR3 nucleotides: TGTGCCAGCAGTTACGCGGGACAAACGAACACCGGGGAGCTGTTTTTT. This rearrangement joins TRBV12-3 or TRBV12-4 to TRBJ2-2; the D gene could be TRBD1 or TRBD2 (6 bases each). Trimming removed 4 bases from V and 0 bases from J, with 12 bases in between. The CDR3 spans 16 residues.

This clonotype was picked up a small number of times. CDR3 sequence: CATRDSSTDTQYF. CDR3 sequence (DNA): TGTGCCACCCGGGACAGCAGCACAGATACGCAGTATTTT. The chain recombines TRBV19 with TRBJ2-3; TRBD1 matches at 7 bases. This CDR3 is 13 amino acids long. V was pared by 10 bases and J by 0 bases, with 4 bases of the junction left unmatched. Germline V CDR1 and CDR2: LNHDA, SQIVND (reference sequence).

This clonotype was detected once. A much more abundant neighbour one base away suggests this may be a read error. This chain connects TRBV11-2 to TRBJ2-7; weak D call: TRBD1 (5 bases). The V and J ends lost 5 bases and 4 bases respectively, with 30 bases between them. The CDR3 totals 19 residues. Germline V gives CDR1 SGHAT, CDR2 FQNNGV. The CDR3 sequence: CASSPLPTGTQIPTYEQYF. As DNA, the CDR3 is TGTGCCAGCAGCCCGCTCCCTACAGGTACCCAAATCCCAACTTACGAGCAGTACTTC.

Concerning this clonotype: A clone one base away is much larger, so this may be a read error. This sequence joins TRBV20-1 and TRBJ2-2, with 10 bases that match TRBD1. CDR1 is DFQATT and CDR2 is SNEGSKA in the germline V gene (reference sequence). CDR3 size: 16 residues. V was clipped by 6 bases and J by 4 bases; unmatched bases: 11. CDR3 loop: CSAPARDRGITGELFF. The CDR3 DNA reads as TGCAGTGCCCCTGCTCGGGACAGGGGTATCACCGGGGAGCTGTTTTTT.

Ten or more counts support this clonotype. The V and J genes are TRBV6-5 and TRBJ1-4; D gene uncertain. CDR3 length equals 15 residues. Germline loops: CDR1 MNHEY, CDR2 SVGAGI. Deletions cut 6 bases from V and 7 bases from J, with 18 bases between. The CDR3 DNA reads TGTGCCAGCAGCCTAACCGGCGGTCTTGGTGAAAAACTGTTTTTT. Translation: CASSLTGGLGEKLFF.

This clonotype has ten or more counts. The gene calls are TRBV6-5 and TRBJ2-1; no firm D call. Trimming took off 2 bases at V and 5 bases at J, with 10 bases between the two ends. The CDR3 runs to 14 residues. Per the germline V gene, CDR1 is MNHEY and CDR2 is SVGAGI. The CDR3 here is CASSYLGPHNEQFF. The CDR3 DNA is TGTGCCAGCAGTTACCTAGGGCCCCACAATGAGCAGTTCTTC.

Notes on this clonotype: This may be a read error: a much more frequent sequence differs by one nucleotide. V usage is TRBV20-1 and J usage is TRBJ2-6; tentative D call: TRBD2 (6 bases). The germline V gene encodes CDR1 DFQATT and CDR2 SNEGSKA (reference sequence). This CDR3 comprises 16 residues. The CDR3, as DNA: TGCAGTGCTAGAGCCCCAAGGGACTCTGGGGCCGACGTCCTGACTTTC. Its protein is CSARAPRDSGADVLTF.

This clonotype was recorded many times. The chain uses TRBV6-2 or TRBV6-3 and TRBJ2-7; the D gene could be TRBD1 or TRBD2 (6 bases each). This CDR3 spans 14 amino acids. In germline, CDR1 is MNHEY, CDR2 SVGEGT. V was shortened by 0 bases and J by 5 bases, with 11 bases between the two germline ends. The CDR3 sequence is CASSYSRGGDEQYF. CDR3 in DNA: TGTGCCAGCAGTTACTCCAGGGGAGGTGACGAGCAGTACTTC.

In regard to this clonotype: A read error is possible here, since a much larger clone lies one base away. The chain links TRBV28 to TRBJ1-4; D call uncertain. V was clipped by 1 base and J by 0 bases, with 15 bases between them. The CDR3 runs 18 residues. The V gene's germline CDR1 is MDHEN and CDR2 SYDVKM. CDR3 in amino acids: CASSLSGIWGPTNEKLFF. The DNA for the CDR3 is TGTGCCAGCAGTTTATCGGGGATCTGGGGTCCAACTAATGAAAAACTGTTTTTT.

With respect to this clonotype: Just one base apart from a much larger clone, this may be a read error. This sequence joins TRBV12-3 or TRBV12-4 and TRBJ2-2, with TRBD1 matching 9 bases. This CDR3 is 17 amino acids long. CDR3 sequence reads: CAGSFPGQGTNTGELFF. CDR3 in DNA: TGTGCCGGCAGTTTTCCGGGACAGGGCACGAACACCGGGGAGCTGTTTTTT.

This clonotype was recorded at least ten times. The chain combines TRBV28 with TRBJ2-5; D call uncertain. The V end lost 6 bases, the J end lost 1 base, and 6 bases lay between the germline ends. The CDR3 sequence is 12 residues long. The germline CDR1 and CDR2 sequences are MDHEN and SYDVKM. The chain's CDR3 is CASRGIQETQYF. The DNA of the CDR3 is TGTGCCAGCAGGGGCATCCAAGAGACCCAGTACTTC. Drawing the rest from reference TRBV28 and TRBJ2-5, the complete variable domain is DVKVTQSSRYLVKRTGEKVFLECVQDMDHENMFWYRQDPGLGLRLIYFSYDVKMKEKGDIPEGYSVSREKKERFSLILESASTNQTSMYLCASRGIQETQYFGPGTRLLVL.

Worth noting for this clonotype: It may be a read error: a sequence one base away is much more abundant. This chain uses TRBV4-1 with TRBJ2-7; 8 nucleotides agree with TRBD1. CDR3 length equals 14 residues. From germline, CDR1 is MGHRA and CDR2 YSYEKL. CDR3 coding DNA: TGCGCCAGCAGCCATCGGGACAGGTCCTACGAGCAGCACTTC. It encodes CASSHRDRSYEQHF.